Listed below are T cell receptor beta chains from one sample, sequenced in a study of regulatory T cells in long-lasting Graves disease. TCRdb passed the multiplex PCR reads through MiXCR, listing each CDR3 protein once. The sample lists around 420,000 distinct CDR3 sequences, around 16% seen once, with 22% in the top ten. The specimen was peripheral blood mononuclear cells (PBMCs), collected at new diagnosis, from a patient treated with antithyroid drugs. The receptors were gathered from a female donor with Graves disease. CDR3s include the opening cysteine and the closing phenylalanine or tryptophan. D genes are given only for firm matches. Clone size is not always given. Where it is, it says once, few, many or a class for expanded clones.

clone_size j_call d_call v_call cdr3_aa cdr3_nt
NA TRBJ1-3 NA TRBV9 CASSVESFSGNTVYF TGTGCCAGCAGCGTAGAGAGCTTCTCTGGAAACACCGTATATTTT
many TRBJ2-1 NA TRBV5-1 CASSLIPSEQFF TGCGCCAGCAGCTTGATCCCAAGTGAGCAGTTCTTC
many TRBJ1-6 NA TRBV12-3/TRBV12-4 CASTGRPQGSPLHF TGTGCCAGCACCGGGCGTCCGCAGGGATCACCCCTCCACTTT
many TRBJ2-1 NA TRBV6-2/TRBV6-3 CASSYATDNEQFF TGTGCCAGCAGTTACGCGACAGATAATGAGCAGTTCTTC
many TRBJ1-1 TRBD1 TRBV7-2 CASSSRYGVTGSGEAFF TGTGCCAGCAGCTCCCGATATGGTGTGACAGGGAGCGGTGAAGCTTTCTTT
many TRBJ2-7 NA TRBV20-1 CSASGGAGRSYEQYF TGCAGTGCTAGTGGAGGAGCAGGGCGCTCCTACGAGCAGTACTTC
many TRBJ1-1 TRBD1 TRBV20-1 CSARRDRPSEAFF TGCAGTGCTCGCCGGGACAGACCTTCTGAAGCTTTCTTT
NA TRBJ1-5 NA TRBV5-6 CASSFEPGQPQHF TGTGCCAGCAGCTTCGAACCGGGTCAGCCCCAGCATTTT
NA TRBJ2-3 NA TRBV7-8 CASSLGGSSNTQYF TGTGCCAGCAGCTTAGGTGGGAGTTCGAATACGCAGTATTTT
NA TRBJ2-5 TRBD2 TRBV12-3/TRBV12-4 CASSFGQRGETQYF TGTGCCAGCAGTTTCGGCCAGCGGGGGGAGACCCAGTACTTC
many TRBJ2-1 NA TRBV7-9 CASSGFSRETSWNEQFF TGTGCCAGCAGCGGTTTCTCTAGGGAGACCTCCTGGAATGAGCAGTTCTTC
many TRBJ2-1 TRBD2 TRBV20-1 CSARVGGVASNSYNEQFF TGCAGTGCTAGAGTTGGGGGGGTAGCGTCGAACTCCTACAATGAGCAGTTCTTC
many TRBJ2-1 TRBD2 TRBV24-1 CATSDDLAGAGYNEQFF TGTGCCACCAGTGATGACTTAGCGGGAGCGGGCTACAATGAGCAGTTCTTC
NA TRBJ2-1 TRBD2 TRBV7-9 CASSSGGGDNYNEQFF TGTGCCAGCAGCTCCGGCGGGGGGGACAACTACAATGAGCAGTTCTTC
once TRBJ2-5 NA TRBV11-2 CASSELSREETQYF TGTGCCAGCAGCGAATTGTCCAGGGAAGAGACCCAGTACTTC
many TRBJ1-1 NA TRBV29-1 CSAKGTRNTEAFF TGCAGCGCCAAGGGGACACGGAACACTGAAGCTTTCTTT
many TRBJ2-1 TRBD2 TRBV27 CASRSGLAGGNEQFF TGTGCCAGCAGAAGCGGACTAGCGGGAGGTAATGAGCAGTTCTTC
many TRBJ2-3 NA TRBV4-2 CASSHTADTQYF TGTGCCAGCAGCCATACAGCAGATACGCAGTATTTT
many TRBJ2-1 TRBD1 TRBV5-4 CASSPTGGDPRYNEQFF TGTGCCAGCAGCCCCACAGGGGGAGATCCTCGTTACAATGAGCAGTTCTTC
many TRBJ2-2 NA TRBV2 CASSEWSVGELFF TGTGCCAGCAGTGAATGGAGCGTCGGGGAGCTGTTTTTT